The rows below give T cell receptor beta chains drawn from one sample of a study of cytomegalovirus exposure and HLA in healthy donors. TCRdb's copy holds only in-frame clones and misses some; the assay was immunoSEQ multiplex PCR. The table has a few hundred thousand clones, around 89% seen once. Sequencing was done on a sample of PBMCs. These receptors were taken from a woman younger than 30 in good health and CMV-seronegative. Both conserved end residues are trimmed from each CDR3. The order of the fields is J gene, V gene, CDR3 protein.

J gene: TRBJ2-7; V gene: TRBV14; CDR3 protein: ASSASRSGEQY
J gene: TRBJ1-5; V gene: TRBV7-9; CDR3 protein: ASSLTGGDQPQH
J gene: TRBJ2-1; V gene: TRBV7-3; CDR3 protein: ASSLSSGRAGEQF
J gene: TRBJ2-3; V gene: TRBV5-1; CDR3 protein: ASFKNPDRYTDTQY
J gene: TRBJ2-5; V gene: TRBV5-4; CDR3 protein: ASSRGPQKEEQY
J gene: TRBJ2-7; V gene: TRBV30; CDR3 protein: AWTRRSGLSSYEQY
J gene: TRBJ2-2; V gene: TRBV9; CDR3 protein: ASSDSSGQGLSGELF
J gene: TRBJ1-2; V gene: TRBV7-8; CDR3 protein: ASSPSPGQGAPSYGYT
J gene: TRBJ2-7; V gene: TRBV13; CDR3 protein: ASSFRRLADAYEQY
J gene: -; V gene: TRBV7-2; CDR3 protein: ASSLRLAGLTYEQY
J gene: TRBJ1-1; V gene: TRBV7-2; CDR3 protein: ASSRTRPEAF
J gene: TRBJ2-2; V gene: TRBV29-1; CDR3 protein: SVVASGTTGELF
J gene: TRBJ1-1; V gene: TRBV5-1; CDR3 protein: ASSLGTAMNTEAF
J gene: TRBJ2-4; V gene: TRBV5-6; CDR3 protein: ASSFLAGKNIQY
J gene: TRBJ1-2; V gene: TRBV19; CDR3 protein: ASSMGVDYGYT
J gene: TRBJ2-7; V gene: TRBV5-1; CDR3 protein: ASTIITGEQY
J gene: TRBJ2-2; V gene: TRBV19; CDR3 protein: ASSTDATGGGGELF
J gene: TRBJ1-1; V gene: TRBV27; CDR3 protein: ASSRGPEAF
J gene: TRBJ2-7; V gene: TRBV19; CDR3 protein: ASSAGTGTYEQY
J gene: TRBJ2-7; V gene: TRBV9; CDR3 protein: ASSPPGTGLREQY
J gene: TRBJ2-1; V gene: TRBV7-9; CDR3 protein: ASSLDSAYNEQF
J gene: TRBJ1-2; V gene: TRBV9; CDR3 protein: ASSPGQGIGYT
J gene: TRBJ2-3; V gene: TRBV10-1; CDR3 protein: ASSGQRGGTTDTQY
J gene: TRBJ1-5; V gene: TRBV9; CDR3 protein: ASSPRGGNQPQH
J gene: TRBJ1-6; V gene: TRBV6-1; CDR3 protein: ASKEGASKNSPLH
J gene: TRBJ1-6; V gene: TRBV30; CDR3 protein: ASRRTTTPLH
J gene: TRBJ2-5; V gene: TRBV29-1; CDR3 protein: SVAGTGKETQY
J gene: TRBJ2-4; V gene: TRBV7-9; CDR3 protein: ASSLVRSGQRAKNIQY
J gene: TRBJ2-7; V gene: TRBV6-6; CDR3 protein: ASVVANEQY
J gene: TRBJ2-7; V gene: TRBV6-1; CDR3 protein: ASLKPTGFSYEQY
J gene: TRBJ2-1; V gene: TRBV6-6; CDR3 protein: ASSYRQRGGVDEQF
J gene: TRBJ2-3; V gene: TRBV11-2; CDR3 protein: ASSYTGGDDTQY
J gene: TRBJ2-3; V gene: TRBV6-5; CDR3 protein: ASNGPGTDTQY
J gene: TRBJ1-2; V gene: TRBV4-2; CDR3 protein: ASSPTRGNYGYT
J gene: TRBJ2-6; V gene: TRBV6-5; CDR3 protein: AGGRAGANVLT